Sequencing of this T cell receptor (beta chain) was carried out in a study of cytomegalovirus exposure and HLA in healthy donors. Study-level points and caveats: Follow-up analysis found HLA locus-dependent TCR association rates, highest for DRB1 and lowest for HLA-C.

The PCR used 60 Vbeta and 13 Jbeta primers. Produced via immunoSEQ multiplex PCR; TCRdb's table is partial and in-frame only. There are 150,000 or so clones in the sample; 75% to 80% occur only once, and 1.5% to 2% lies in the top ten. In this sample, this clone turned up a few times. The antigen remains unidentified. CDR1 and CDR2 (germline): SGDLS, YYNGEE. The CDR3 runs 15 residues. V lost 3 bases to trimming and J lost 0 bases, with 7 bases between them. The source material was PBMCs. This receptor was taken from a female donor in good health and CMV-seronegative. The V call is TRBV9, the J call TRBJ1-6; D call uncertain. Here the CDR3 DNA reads TGTGCCAGCAGCGCTCGGGACTCCTATAATTCACCCCTCCACTTT. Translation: CASSARDSYNSPLHF.